This T cell receptor beta chain comes out of a study of T cell responses to AZD1222 COVID-19 vaccine (dated by TCRdb to the early 2020s). Context from the whole study: AZD1222 recipients given second doses at about 4 weeks or at about 12 weeks were pooled, since spike-specific TCR depth and breadth were not found to differ between the two schedules. TCR sequencing was performed for roughly 250 trial participants, of whom about 200 were given two doses of AZD1222 and approximately 25 were given two doses of MenACWY control vaccine. Trial participants were enrolled by age into 18-55, 56-69 and 70-plus year subgroups, with roughly 160, 29 and 62 TCR-sequenced participants respectively. Beyond this particular receptor, the publication reports: Spike-specific TCR breadth and depth rose significantly after two AZD1222 doses compared with day 0 and with MenACWY recipients. CD4 TCRs associated with the vaccine covered the entire spike protein, and the dominant responses were in regions 160-218 and 743-854. Because no day 14 peak-response samples were available, the repertoires could be characterized only after the peak T cell response. Most participants were white British and females outnumbered males, and the authors suggested that clonal diversity may have been underestimated. In the small 56-69-year group, the increase in depth fell short of significance, most likely because of low power. Conclusions about previously exposed vaccinees were limited because only 6 or 7 AZD1222 recipients were SARS-CoV-2 seropositive at baseline. Reportedly, close to half of the unique spike-specific TCRs recognized epitopes lying outside the regions that are mutated in the B.1.351 and B.1.1.7 variants.

Reading the germline V gene (reference sequence) gives CDR1 LNHDA and CDR2 SQIVND. Here V drops 5 bases and J drops 0 bases, and the junction holds 2 bases not matched to any gene. Spanning cysteine to phenylalanine, the CDR3 consists of 14 amino acids. The read is trimmed to its CDR3 DNA, 42 bases read in frame from base 1. As concerns this clone: The antigen it binds to is not known. Per-nucleotide qualities are absent, and no much larger clonotype sits a single base away.

The sample's time point, from its label and the paper: baseline before first vaccination. Samples from vaccinated people were obtained from the UK trials COV001 and COV002, which included a single-blind randomized controlled phase 2/3 trial of AZD1222 (ChAdOx1 nCoV-19) in healthy adults. For TCRbeta chain sequencing, PBMC samples were collected from trial participants at day 0 and at day 28 after the second dose. The CDR3 regions of human TCRbeta chains were subjected to immunosequencing. Regarding the original processing steps: Repertoire TCRs were checked for matches against a reference library of SARS-CoV-2-specific TCRs that had been generated using the MIRA antigen-specificity platform. Breadth was defined as the fraction of unique TCRs that were SARS-CoV-2-associated, and depth was defined as the fraction of total T cells that were SARS-CoV-2-associated. Using the MIRA data, each spike-specific TCR was mapped to the spike region that the TCR reacts to and placed in a CD4 or CD8 class. Log10-transformed breadth and depth values were compared by one-way ANOVA with Sidak's multiple comparisons tests. Drawn from immuneACCESS, this table holds only the in-frame rearrangements with V and J called that TCRdb kept. Clones are partly lost; checked studies trace under half to an unresolved V gene and leave the rest unexplained. That table is the source of V, J and clone size, and D and trimming were worked out from the DNA. Within this sample are 65,000 to 85,000 clones, with 85% to 95% of them counted one time only. Around 5.3% of the sample belongs to the ten largest clones.

This specimen consisted of peripheral blood, obtained on day 0 of AZD1222 vaccination. The sequence was obtained from an adult in good health. The chain is assembled from TRBV19 and TRBJ1-1; 8 bases in the middle match TRBD1. The CDR3 protein is CASSQTGVNTEAFF. The bases read TGTGCCAGTAGTCAGACAGGGGTGAACACTGAAGCTTTCTTT. With all but the CDR3 taken from the reference TRBV19 and TRBJ1-1 genes, the full variable domain is: DGGITQSPKYLFRKEGQNVTLSCEQNLNHDAMYWYRQDPGQGLRLIYYSQIVNDFQKGDIAEGYSVSREKKESFPLTVTSAQKNPTAFYLCASSQTGVNTEAFFGQGTRLTVV.